This TCR beta chain was captured by sequencing in a study of cytomegalovirus exposure and HLA in healthy donors. The study, taken as a whole, reports: For most TCR sequences rarity was the rule, although some public TCRs occurred in many donors. Subsequent analysis showed first-cohort TCR clusters tending to co-occur in 120 validation repertoires. The study labeled 180 or so TCR beta chains cytomegalovirus-associated.

The junction had 5 bases not matched to a gene; V was cut back by 2 bases and J by 7 bases. Germline V gene data show CDR1 as MDHEN and CDR2 as SYDVKM. The CDR3 runs to 15 residues. Only in-frame clones appear in the TCRdb table, and some are missing; sequencing was by immunoSEQ multiplex PCR. The sample shows more than 95,000 clones, about 88% of them seen only once. As concerns this clone: Its antigen is unidentified.

The source of this sequence is a woman younger than 35 in good health and CMV-seronegative. The chain joins TRBV28 to TRBJ2-1, with TRBD2 identical over 10 bases. Sequenced: PBMCs. The CDR3 nucleotides are TGTGCCAGCAGTTTAAGCCTAGCGGGGGTTAATGAGCAGTTCTTC. Its translation: CASSLSLAGVNEQFF. Full variable domain (remainder filled in from reference TRBV28 and TRBJ2-1): DVKVTQSSRYLVKRTGEKVFLECVQDMDHENMFWYRQDPGLGLRLIYFSYDVKMKEKGDIPEGYSVSREKKERFSLILESASTNQTSMYLCASSLSLAGVNEQFFGPGTRLTVL.